This TCR beta chain was captured in a study of T cell repertoires in cytomegalovirus infection. Study-wide context: CMV epitopes in the study were HLA-C-restricted (recently identified) and HLA-B-restricted (well studied). Signatures in public TCR beta sequences pointed to both CMV infection and matching HLA type.

TCRdb used MiXCR to reprocess the reads, holding one entry per CDR3 protein. Here the sample spans 750,000 to 950,000 distinct CDR3 sequences, around 29% being singletons. The V end was cut by 3 bases, the J end by 3 bases, with 10 bases between. The CDR3 is made up of 14 amino acids. CDR1 and CDR2 from the germline V gene are LNHDA and SQIVND (reference sequence). General study results and limits: Dominant in the ex vivo response were TCR beta clonotypes restricted by HLA-C and specific for CMV. People with CMV and the relevant HLA were identified by cumulative public TCR beta family frequency.

Of note for this clonotype: Its specificity is not known.

The receptor was derived from a human donor in good health (CMV status not recorded). Some clones in this sample may be carry-over from other donors' samples. The material sequenced was cultured CD8+ T cells from PBMCs, taken from culture after CMV antigen stimulation. The chain is built from TRBV19 and TRBJ2-3; possible D gene TRBD1, 5 bases. CDR3 amino acids: CASSILGQTDTQYF. CDR3 sequence (DNA): TGTGCCAGTAGTATTCTCGGACAAACAGATACGCAGTATTTT.